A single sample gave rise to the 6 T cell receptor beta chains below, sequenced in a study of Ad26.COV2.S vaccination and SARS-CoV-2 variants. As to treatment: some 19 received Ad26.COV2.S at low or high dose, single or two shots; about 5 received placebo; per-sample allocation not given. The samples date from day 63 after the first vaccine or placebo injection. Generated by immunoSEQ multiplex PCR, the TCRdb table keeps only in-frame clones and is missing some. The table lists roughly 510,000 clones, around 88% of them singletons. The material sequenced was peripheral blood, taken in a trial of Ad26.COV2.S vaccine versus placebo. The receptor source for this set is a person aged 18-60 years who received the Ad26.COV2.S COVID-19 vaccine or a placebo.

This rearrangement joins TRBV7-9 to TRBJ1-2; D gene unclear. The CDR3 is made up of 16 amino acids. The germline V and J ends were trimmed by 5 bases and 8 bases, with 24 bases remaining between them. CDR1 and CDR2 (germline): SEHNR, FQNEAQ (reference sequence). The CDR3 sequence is CASSLDRTILRSGYTF. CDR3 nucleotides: TGTGCCAGCAGCCTAGACCGCACAATCTTGAGATCGGGCTACACCTTC.

The CDR3 DNA follows: TGTGCCAGCAGCCAAATTAGGGCCCAAGAGACCCAGTACTTC. This encodes CASSQIRAQETQYF. The rearrangement joins TRBV3-1 (or the pseudogene TRBV3-2) to TRBJ2-5; D uncertain. There are 14 residues in the CDR3. Germline V gene data show CDR1 as LGHDT and CDR2 as YNNKEL (reference sequence). Trimming stripped 2 bases from V and 1 base from J, with 8 bases between.

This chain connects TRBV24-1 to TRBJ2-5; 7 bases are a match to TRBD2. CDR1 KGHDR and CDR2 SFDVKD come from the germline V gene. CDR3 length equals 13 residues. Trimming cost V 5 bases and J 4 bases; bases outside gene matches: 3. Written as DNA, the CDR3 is TGTGCCACCAGTGGGGGGGGAGGAGAGACCCAGTACTTC. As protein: CATSGGGGETQYF.

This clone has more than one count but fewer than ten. The DNA of the CDR3 is TGTGCCAGCAGTTTATCAGCCGGGGCTGGGGGGTTTTATGGCTACACCTTC. It codes for CASSLSAGAGGFYGYTF. This rearrangement joins TRBV27 to TRBJ1-2; perhaps TRBD1 as D (5 bases). Trimming cost V 0 bases and J 5 bases, with 19 bases left between them. From germline, CDR1 is MNHEY and CDR2 SMNVEV (reference sequence). The CDR3 has 17 residues.

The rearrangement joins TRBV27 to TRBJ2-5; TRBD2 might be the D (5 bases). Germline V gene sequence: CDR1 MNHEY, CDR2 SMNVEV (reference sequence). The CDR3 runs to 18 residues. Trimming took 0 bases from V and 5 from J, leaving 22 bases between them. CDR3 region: CASSLSIGPGFRTETQYF. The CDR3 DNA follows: TGTGCCAGCAGTTTATCGATAGGGCCGGGGTTCAGAACGGAGACCCAGTACTTC.

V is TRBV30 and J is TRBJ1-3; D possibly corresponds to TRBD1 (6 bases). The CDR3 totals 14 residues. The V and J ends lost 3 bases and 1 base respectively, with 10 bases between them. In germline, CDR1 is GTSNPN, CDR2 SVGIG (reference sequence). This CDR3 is CAWSLGTSGNTIYF. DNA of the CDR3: TGTGCCTGGAGCCTAGGGACATCTGGAAACACCATATATTTT.